This TCR beta chain was profiled in a study of CD8 T cells in Susac syndrome. TEMRA cells were FACS-enriched, while CD8+ and CD4+ T cells were negatively isolated. CDR1 SEHNR and CDR2 FQNEAQ come from the germline V gene (reference sequence). The CDR3 is made up of 11 amino acids. With V trimmed by 5 bases and J by 15 bases, 4 bases remained unmatched. General study results and limits: Expansion of clones was not seen in the CD4+ T cell repertoires of Susac syndrome.

In regard to this clonotype: Its cognate antigen is unknown.

RNA in amounts of about 0.5 to 1 ug was reverse transcribed with random hexamers. TCRdb passed the immunoSEQ multiplex PCR reads through MiXCR, listing each CDR3 protein once. The sample yields approximately 150,000 distinct CDR3 sequences, roughly 95% seen once. The sample comprised CD4+ T cells from PBMCs. This chain links TRBV7-9 with TRBJ2-1, with 10 bases aligning to TRBD2. The clonotype originates from a human donor with Susac syndrome. The CDR3 loop is CASSESGRAFF. The CDR3 coding sequence is TGTGCCAGCAGCGAGAGCGGGAGGGCGTTCTTC.